The 26 T cell receptor beta chains below all came from one sample that was sequenced in a study of cytomegalovirus exposure and HLA in healthy donors. With 60 Vbeta and 13 Jbeta primers, the PCR was carried out. Only in-frame clones appear in the TCRdb table, and some are missing; sequencing was by immunoSEQ multiplex PCR. This sample has some 130,000 clones, with more than 70% found just once. Material for sequencing was PBMCs. The receptor set was obtained from a human donor in good health.

J is TRBJ2-5 and V is TRBV5-1; D gene ambiguous. This CDR3 region has 14 residues. Trimming removed 0 bases at V and 5 bases at J, with 11 bases between. The germline V gene encodes CDR1 SGHRS and CDR2 YFSETQ. CDR3 in amino acids: CASSLAQTRETQYF. CDR3 coding DNA: TGCGCCAGCAGCTTGGCTCAGACCAGGGAGACCCAGTACTTC.

The chain uses TRBV6-5 and TRBJ2-3, with D possibly being TRBD2 (6 bases). Looked up from germline, CDR1 is MNHEY and CDR2 is SVGAGI. V was pared by 7 bases and J by 10 bases, with 18 bases between. The CDR3 spans 13 residues. The CDR3, as DNA: TGTGCCAGCATACCATCGCTGGGGGGTGCGCAGTATTTT. Protein: CASIPSLGGAQYF.

The chain employs TRBV7-9 and TRBJ2-5; weak D call: TRBD1 (5 bases). The J call may be mistaken, given a closer DNA end match to TRBJ2-7. Germline CDR1 reads SEHNR; CDR2 reads FQNEAQ (reference sequence). This CDR3 is 12 amino acids long. CDR3 in amino acids: CASSFDSYEQYF. Here the CDR3 DNA reads TGTGCCAGCAGCTTCGACAGCTACGAGCAGTACTTC.

The sample holds one count of this clone. The chain uses TRBV18 and TRBJ2-2, with TRBD1 matching over 8 bases. CDR1 and CDR2 from the germline V gene are KGHSH and LQKENI. The CDR3 extends over 16 amino acids. V was pared by 3 bases and J by 5 bases, with 8 bases of the junction left unmatched. The CDR3 region has the DNA TGTGCCAGCTCACCCGCGGGACAGGACGAAACCGGGGAGCTGTTTTTT. This encodes CASSPAGQDETGELFF.

The chain employs TRBV7-2 and TRBJ2-1; 10 bases line up with TRBD2. V was clipped by 2 bases and J by 4 bases; unmatched bases: 5. The length of the CDR3 is 16 residues. Germline CDR1 is SGHTA and CDR2 is FQGNSA. CDR3 residues: CASSLLLLAGYNEQFF. CDR3 DNA sequence: TGTGCCAGCAGCTTATTGTTACTAGCGGGGTACAATGAGCAGTTCTTC.

The chain joins TRBV21-1 to TRBJ1-6; the table's D call, TRBD1, has no DNA check behind it. TRBV21-1 is tagged as a pseudogene. The CDR3 runs to 16 residues. CDR3: CASSKGEEQGRSPLHF. The CDR3, as DNA: TGTGCCAGCAGCAAAGGAGAAGAACAGGGGCGATCACCCCTCCACTTT.

The chain links TRBV9 to TRBJ2-7; 8 bases map to TRBD2. Trimming removed 0 bases from V and 6 bases from J; junction bases left unmatched: 11. The CDR3 loop spans 16 amino acids. Germline V lookup: CDR1 SGDLS, CDR2 YYNGEE. The CDR3 region is CASSVGGGREVREQYF. The CDR3 bases are TGTGCCAGCAGCGTAGGCGGGGGGCGAGAGGTCCGCGAGCAGTACTTC. The full variable domain, its missing parts supplied by reference TRBV9 and TRBJ2-7, is DSGVTQTPKHLITATGQRVTLRCSPRSGDLSVYWYQQSLDQGLQFLIQYYNGEERAKGNILERFSAQQFPDLHSELNLSSLELGDSALYFCASSVGGGREVREQYFGPGTRLTVT.

This clone was picked up one time. The chain recombines TRBV4-1 with TRBJ2-7, with 9 bases lining up with TRBD1. V was clipped by 2 bases and J by 6 bases; unmatched bases: 8. CDR1 and CDR2 from the germline V gene are MGHRA and YSYEKL. The CDR3 sequence is 15 residues long. CDR3 coding DNA: TGCGCCAGCAGCCAAATCCCGGGACAGGGAGTCGAGCAGTACTTC. As protein: CASSQIPGQGVEQYF.

This clone was observed a few times. This chain links TRBV6-1 with TRBJ1-6; D gene ambiguous. The CDR3 spans 13 residues. From germline, CDR1 is MNHNS and CDR2 SASEGT. The V gene lost 7 bases and the J gene lost 5 bases, with 9 bases spanning the gap. The CDR3 protein is CASKSTNNSPLHF. The CDR3, as DNA: TGTGCCAGCAAGTCTACGAATAATTCACCCCTCCACTTT.

The rearrangement links TRBV4-1 to TRBJ2-1; 10 bases map to TRBD2. This CDR3 region has 19 residues. Germline V CDR1 and CDR2: MGHRA, YSYEKL. Germline trimming cut 3 bases from V and 3 bases from J; bases unmatched to any gene: 14. The CDR3 loop is CASSHPSSGGLLIYNEQFF. The CDR3, as DNA: TGCGCCAGCAGCCACCCTTCTAGCGGGGGCCTATTAATCTACAATGAGCAGTTCTTC.

The chain has TRBV14 and TRBJ1-1; TRBD1 agrees at 10 bases. This CDR3 is built from 18 residues. Unmatched junction bases numbered 14, after V lost 7 bases and J lost 0 bases. Germline loops: CDR1 SGHDN, CDR2 FVKESK. This chain's CDR3 is CASTRISGTGVLNTEAFF. CDR3 DNA sequence: TGTGCCAGCACCCGAATAAGCGGGACAGGGGTCCTGAACACTGAAGCTTTCTTT. The entire variable domain, with the rest obtained from reference TRBV14 and TRBJ1-1, is as follows: EAGVTQFPSHSVIEKGQTVTLRCDPISGHDNLYWYRRVMGKEIKFLLHFVKESKQDESGMPNNRFLAERTGGTYSTLKVQPAELEDSGVYFCASTRISGTGVLNTEAFFGQGTRLTVV.

The sample holds a few counts of this clone. This chain uses TRBV6-6 with TRBJ2-7; tentatively, D is TRBD2 (5 bases). This CDR3 comprises 11 residues. In germline, CDR1 is MNHNY, CDR2 SVGAGI (reference sequence). V lost 8 bases and J lost 6, with 11 bases in between. The CDR3 reads CASLGDFEQYF. The CDR3 DNA sequence: TGTGCCAGCCTCGGGGATTTCGAGCAGTACTTC.

The chain carries TRBV28 and TRBJ2-7, with TRBD2 as a possible D gene (6 bases). This CDR3 comprises 14 residues. V shed 0 bases and J shed 3 bases, with 9 bases lying between them. From germline, CDR1 is MDHEN and CDR2 SYDVKM. CDR3 residues: CASSLWGGGYEQYF. CDR3 in DNA: TGTGCCAGCAGTTTATGGGGGGGTGGCTACGAGCAGTACTTC.

This chain links TRBV4-2 with TRBJ2-5; 8 bases align to TRBD2. Germline CDR1 is LGHNA and CDR2 is YNFKEQ. This CDR3 contains 15 residues. V lost 0 bases and J lost 7; bases outside the gene matches: 7. The CDR3 DNA reads as TGTGCCAGCAGCCAAGATTCGGGGGGGGCGGGGACCCAGTACTTC. This gives the protein CASSQDSGGAGTQYF.

This chain links TRBV18 with TRBJ1-4, with D maybe TRBD1 (6 bases). Germline V gene sequence: CDR1 KGHSH, CDR2 LQKENI. The CDR3 covers 15 residues. V lost 6 bases and J 6 bases, leaving 17 bases between the germline ends. The CDR3 here is CASSRAGAWDEKLFF. The CDR3 DNA follows: TGTGCCAGCTCCCGGGCGGGGGCATGGGATGAAAAACTGTTTTTT.

CDR3 DNA: TGTGCCAGCAGCCCCTCCGGGACAGGGGGTTACAATGAGCAGTTCTTC. Its protein product is CASSPSGTGGYNEQFF. The chain employs TRBV7-3 and TRBJ2-1; 11 bases agree with TRBD1. The CDR3 has 16 residues. The ends lost 5 bases at V and 4 bases at J; junction bases unmatched: 7. Germline CDR1 SGHTA, CDR2 FQGTGA.

This clone was picked up a small number of times. The chain combines TRBV5-6 with TRBJ2-7; D perhaps matches TRBD2 (6 bases). In germline, CDR1 is SGHDT, CDR2 YYEEEE. The V end lost 4 bases, the J end lost 5 bases, and 10 bases lay between the germline ends. The CDR3 has 12 amino acids. CDR3: CASSQTSNEQYF. CDR3 DNA: TGTGCCAGCAGCCAAACTAGCAACGAGCAGTACTTC.

The chain couples TRBV7-9 to TRBJ1-5; D is ambiguous. The CDR3 runs to 16 residues. Looked up from germline, CDR1 is SEHNR and CDR2 is FQNEAQ (reference sequence). Trimming shortened V by 2 bases and J by 6 bases, and 17 bases separated the two germline ends. CDR3 protein: CASSLSGETSGQPQHF. CDR3 nucleotides: TGTGCCAGCAGCTTATCTGGGGAGACATCGGGTCAGCCCCAGCATTTT. Supplemented by reference TRBV7-9 and TRBJ1-5, the full variable domain reads DTGVSQNPRHKITKRGQNVTFRCDPISEHNRLYWYRQTLGQGPEFLTYFQNEAQLEKSRLLSDRFSAERPKGSFSTLEIQRTEQGDSAMYLCASSLSGETSGQPQHFGDGTRLSIL.

The J gene is TRBJ1-1, the V gene TRBV16; D may be TRBD1 (5 bases). This CDR3 region has 12 residues. V gave up 4 bases and J gave up 11 bases, with 14 bases separating them. From germline, CDR1 is KGHSY and CDR2 FQNENV. The CDR3 sequence: CASSRDLSGAFF. As DNA, the CDR3 is TGTGCCAGCAGCCGGGACCTCAGCGGGGCTTTCTTT.

This chain uses TRBV6-5 with TRBJ2-5, with D uncertain. Between the trimmed V and J ends, which lost 6 bases and 5 bases, there was a span of 10 bases. The CDR3 runs 12 residues. Germline CDR1 MNHEY, CDR2 SVGAGI. CDR3 residues: CASRPSRETQYF. The CDR3 DNA follows: TGTGCCAGCAGACCGTCGCGCGAGACCCAGTACTTC.

The count of this clone is one. The genes are TRBV9 and TRBJ1-2, with D maybe TRBD1 (5 bases). Trimming left V 1 base short and J 8 bases short, with 15 bases between. Germline CDR1 and CDR2: SGDLS and YYNGEE. The CDR3 extends over 14 amino acids. The CDR3 region has the DNA TGTGCCAGCAGCGTACAGGGAGGTCAAGGAGGCTACACCTTC. Translated: CASSVQGGQGGYTF.

This clone was seen a handful of times. The CDR3, as DNA: TGCGCCAGCAGCTTGGGGCAGTTACCATACAATGAGCAGTTCTTC. This codes for CASSLGQLPYNEQFF. The chain carries TRBV5-1 and TRBJ2-1; D remains ambiguous. The CDR3 sequence is 15 residues long. The V end lost 0 bases, the J end lost 4 bases, and 11 bases lay between the germline ends. From germline, CDR1 is SGHRS and CDR2 YFSETQ. Combining the CDR3 with reference TRBV5-1 and TRBJ2-1 gives the whole variable domain KAGVTQTPRYLIKTRGQQVTLSCSPISGHRSVSWYQQTPGQGLQFLFEYFSETQRNKGNFPGRFSGRQFSNSRSEMNVSTLELGDSALYLCASSLGQLPYNEQFFGPGTRLTVL.

The rearrangement uses TRBV4-1 and TRBJ2-1, with 9 bases that match TRBD2. This CDR3 contains 13 residues. After removal of 4 bases from V and 13 bases from J, the junction contained 8 bases not matched to a gene. Germline V gene sequence: CDR1 MGHRA, CDR2 YSYEKL. The CDR3: CASSPSSGEVQFF. The CDR3 DNA is TGCGCCAGCAGCCCGTCTAGCGGGGAGGTTCAGTTCTTC.

The chain employs TRBV5-1 and TRBJ1-2; D is unclear. V lost 0 bases and J 2 bases, leaving 8 bases between the germline ends. Germline V gene sequence: CDR1 SGHRS, CDR2 YFSETQ. CDR3 size: 14 residues. Here the CDR3 reads CASSLGTVNYGYTF. CDR3 coding DNA: TGCGCCAGCAGCTTGGGAACAGTCAACTATGGCTACACCTTC.

V and J are TRBV27 and TRBJ1-2; unclear D gene. V was trimmed by 5 bases and J by 1 base, leaving 11 bases between them. The germline V gene has CDR1 MNHEY and CDR2 SMNVEV (reference sequence). The CDR3 is made up of 14 amino acids. The CDR3 sequence: CASSPTYNNYGYTF. In nucleotides, the CDR3 is TGTGCCAGCAGTCCTACCTATAATAACTATGGCTACACCTTC.

V usage is TRBV4-1 and J usage is TRBJ1-1; no definite D call. Trimming pared 1 base from V and 6 bases from J, leaving 3 bases between. This CDR3 is built from 11 residues. Germline V lookup: CDR1 MGHRA, CDR2 YSYEKL. CDR3 sequence (DNA): TGCGCCAGCAGCCAAGCGGCTGAAGCTTTCTTT. It codes for CASSQAAEAFF.